The entry below gives a single TCR beta chain sequence along with its context. Its specificity is not known. The data stem from a study of CD4 T cells in relation to SARS-CoV-2 and coronaviruses. Across the whole study: Convalescent patients were 7 or 8 males and 4 females; two were Hispanic. Study-level results: SARS-CoV-2-driven expansion was significantly weaker in crossreactive than monoreactive clones.

The data were produced by immunoSEQ multiplex PCR, yet TCRdb's version contains in-frame clones alone and is incomplete. Among some 40,000 clones, about 80% were seen once, and the ten largest hold over 5%. The CDR3 length is 13 residues. Trimming removed 10 bases at V and 1 base at J, with 12 bases between. The J gene is TRBJ2-3, the V gene TRBV12-3 or TRBV12-4; D not resolved. This clonotype originated in an adult with COVID-19. Source material: naive CD4+ T cells from PBMCs, cultured in vitro. The sample's subset: naive CD4+ T cells isolated by negative enrichment. In nucleotides, the CDR3 is TGTGCCACCCCCCTTCCCGGCACAGATACGCAGTATTTT. Translating gives CATPLPGTDTQYF.